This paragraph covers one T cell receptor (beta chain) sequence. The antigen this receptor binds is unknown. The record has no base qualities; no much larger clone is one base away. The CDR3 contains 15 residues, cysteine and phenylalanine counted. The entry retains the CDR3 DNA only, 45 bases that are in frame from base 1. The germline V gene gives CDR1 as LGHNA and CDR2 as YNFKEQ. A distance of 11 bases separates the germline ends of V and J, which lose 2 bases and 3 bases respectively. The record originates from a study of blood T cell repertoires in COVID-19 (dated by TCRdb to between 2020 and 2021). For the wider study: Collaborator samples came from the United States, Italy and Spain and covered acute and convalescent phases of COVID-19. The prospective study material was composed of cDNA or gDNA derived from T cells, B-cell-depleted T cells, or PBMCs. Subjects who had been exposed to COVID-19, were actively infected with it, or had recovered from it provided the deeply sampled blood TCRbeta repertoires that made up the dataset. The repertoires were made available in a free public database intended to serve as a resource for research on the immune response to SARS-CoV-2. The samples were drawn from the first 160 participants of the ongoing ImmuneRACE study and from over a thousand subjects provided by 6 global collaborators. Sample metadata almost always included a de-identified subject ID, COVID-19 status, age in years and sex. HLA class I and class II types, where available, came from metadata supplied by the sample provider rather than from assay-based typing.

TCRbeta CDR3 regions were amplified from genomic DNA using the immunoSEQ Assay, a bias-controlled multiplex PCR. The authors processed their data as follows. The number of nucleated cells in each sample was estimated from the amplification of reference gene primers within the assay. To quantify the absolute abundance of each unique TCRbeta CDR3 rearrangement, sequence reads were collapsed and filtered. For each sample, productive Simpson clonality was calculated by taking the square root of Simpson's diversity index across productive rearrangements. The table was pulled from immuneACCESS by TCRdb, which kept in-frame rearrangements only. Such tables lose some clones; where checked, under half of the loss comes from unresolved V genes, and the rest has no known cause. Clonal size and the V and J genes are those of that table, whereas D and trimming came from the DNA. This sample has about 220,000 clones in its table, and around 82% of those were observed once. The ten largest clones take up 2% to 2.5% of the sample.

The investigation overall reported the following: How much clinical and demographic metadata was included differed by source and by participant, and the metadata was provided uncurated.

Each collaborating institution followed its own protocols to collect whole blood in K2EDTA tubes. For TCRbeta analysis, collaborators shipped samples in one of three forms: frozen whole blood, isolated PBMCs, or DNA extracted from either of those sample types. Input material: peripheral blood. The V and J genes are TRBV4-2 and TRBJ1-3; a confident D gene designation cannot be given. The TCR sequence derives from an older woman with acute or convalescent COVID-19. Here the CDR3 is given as CASSQSDLGGNTIYF. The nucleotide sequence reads TGTGCCAGCAGCCAATCGGACTTGGGTGGAAACACCATATATTTT.